Sequencing of this T cell receptor (beta chain) was carried out in a study of T cell responses to AZD1222 COVID-19 vaccine. In germline, CDR1 is MNHEY, CDR2 SMNVEV (reference sequence). V dropped 6 bases and J dropped 2; count of bases not matched to a gene: 7. The CDR3 contains 16 residues. Measured with immunoSEQ multiplex PCR; TCRdb has only the in-frame clones, and not every one. The repertoire holds tens of thousands of clones, with over 75% as singletons. The source is an adult in good health. Source: peripheral blood, taken on day 0 of AZD1222 vaccination. The V gene is TRBV27, the J gene TRBJ2-2, with 9 nucleotides matching TRBD2. The CDR3 nucleotides read TGTGCCAGCAGAGCCAGCGGGGGGATAAACACCGGGGAGCTGTTTTTT. This encodes CASRASGGINTGELFF.